The 9 T cell receptor beta chains presented below share a single source sample, sequenced in a study of blood T cell repertoires in COVID-19. The method was immunoSEQ multiplex PCR; TCRdb's version includes in-frame clones alone and lacks a portion of them. The data contain 100,000 or so clones, about 86% of them singletons. Sequenced: peripheral blood. The receptors were sampled from a man between 60 and 75 years old with acute or convalescent COVID-19.

V and J are TRBV29-1 and TRBJ2-2; TRBD1 matches at 8 bases. CDR1 is SQVTM and CDR2 is ANQGSEA in the germline V gene. This CDR3 has 14 amino acids. The junction had 7 bases not matched to a gene; V was cut back by 4 bases and J by 6 bases. The CDR3 DNA reads TGCAGCGTTGTTAAGGACAGGGAATCCGGGGAGCTGTTTTTT. Protein: CSVVKDRESGELFF.

This chain joins TRBV2 and TRBJ2-7; D is uncertain. CDR1 is SNHLY, CDR2 FYNNEI, per germline. V was cut by 6 bases and J by 3 bases, with 6 bases left in between. The CDR3 extends over 11 amino acids. CDR3 protein: CASSRNYEQYF. As DNA, the CDR3 is TGTGCCAGCAGCCGTAACTACGAGCAGTACTTC.

About this clone: One end of the junction fails to match germline, which may point to a read error. The chain couples TRBV7-7 to TRBJ1-3; TRBD1 matches at 7 bases. The CDR3 covers 16 residues. Germline CDR1 SSHAT, CDR2 FNYEAQ (reference sequence). The CDR3 is CASSRGQLSSGNTIYF. The CDR3, as DNA: TGTGCTAGCAGCCGGGGACAGTTGTCCTCTGGAAACACCATATATTTT. The full variable domain, its missing parts supplied by reference TRBV7-7 and TRBJ1-3, is GAGVSQSPRYKVTKRGQDVTLRCDPISSHATLYWYQQALGQGPEFLTYFNYEAQPDKSGLPSDRFSAERPEGSISTLTIQRTEQRDSAMYRCASSRGQLSSGNTIYFGEGSWLTVV.

J is TRBJ1-5 and V is TRBV24-1, with D tentatively TRBD1 (6 bases). The CDR3 consists of 14 residues. V gave up 6 bases and J gave up 4 bases, with 12 bases separating them. Germline CDR1 and CDR2: KGHDR and SFDVKD. CDR3 DNA sequence: TGTGCCACCAGTCCAGGGGCTAAAAATCAGCCCCAGCATTTT. It specifies CATSPGAKNQPQHF.

V gene TRBV9 combines with J gene TRBJ2-7, with 10 bases matching TRBD2. Germline CDR1 is SGDLS and CDR2 is YYNGEE. The CDR3 runs to 17 residues. V trimming: 4 bases; J trimming: 4 bases; junction bases outside the gene matches: 14. The CDR3 protein is CASSPPSLAGVPYEQYV. CDR3 sequence (DNA): TGTGCCAGCAGCCCCCCGAGTCTAGCGGGAGTACCTTACGAGCAGTACGTC.

The sample holds one count of this clone. The sample has other DNA sequences that encode this CDR3 too. The chain carries TRBV5-1 and TRBJ1-1, with D perhaps TRBD1 (6 bases). This CDR3 spans 14 amino acids. CDR1 is SGHRS, CDR2 YFSETQ, per germline. With 3 bases removed from V and 0 bases from J, the gap between germline ends came to 9 bases. In DNA form, the CDR3 reads TGCGCCAGCAGCTCGACAGGATTGAACACTGAAGCTTTCTTT. Translated: CASSSTGLNTEAFF. Using reference TRBV5-1 and TRBJ1-1 for the parts outside the CDR3, the full variable domain is KAGVTQTPRYLIKTRGQQVTLSCSPISGHRSVSWYQQTPGQGLQFLFEYFSETQRNKGNFPGRFSGRQFSNSRSEMNVSTLELGDSALYLCASSSTGLNTEAFFGQGTRLTVV.

The rearrangement uses TRBV5-4 and TRBJ2-3; 8 nucleotides match TRBD2. Trimming cost V 0 bases and J 1 base; bases outside gene matches: 4. The CDR3 runs to 16 residues. CDR1 and CDR2 from the germline V gene are SGHNT and YYREEE (reference sequence). The CDR3 region is CASSLGLAGGTDTQYF. The CDR3 region has the DNA TGTGCCAGCAGCTTGGGGCTAGCGGGCGGCACAGATACGCAGTATTTT.

With respect to this clone: Sequence at one end of the junction differs from germline and may be a read error. The J gene is TRBJ2-5, the V gene TRBV7-9; weak D call: TRBD2 (6 bases). Germline loops: CDR1 SEHNR, CDR2 FQNEAQ (reference sequence). CDR3 length: 15 residues. CDR3 protein: CASSLSRGTQEPQYF. The CDR3 DNA reads TGTGCCAGCAGCCTCTCGCGGGGAACCCAAGAGCCCCAGTACTTC.

The chain combines TRBV9 with TRBJ2-2, with D hard to call. V was clipped by 3 bases and J by 3 bases, with 6 bases between them. The V gene's germline CDR1 is SGDLS and CDR2 YYNGEE. This CDR3 has 13 residues. The CDR3 nucleotides are TGTGCCAGCAGCGCTACGTACACCGGGGAGCTGTTTTTT. It specifies CASSATYTGELFF.